This TCR beta chain comes out of a study of T cells in Graves' hyperthyroidism and ophthalmopathy (dated by TCRdb to about 2019). Study-level background: Peripheral blood was collected at initial diagnosis, before any treatment. In addition, the study compared T-cell repertoires in thyroid tissue and in blood from about 6 Graves' hyperthyroidism patients. For training and testing, the 100 or so patients in the discovery cohort were randomly divided in a 7:3 ratio. TCR V-J signatures able to tell the groups apart were searched for in a discovery cohort of 90 to 100 patients, of whom around 43 had Graves' ophthalmopathy and 55 to 65 had stable Graves' hyperthyroidism. Prospective prediction of ophthalmopathy was tested in an independent validation cohort consisting of 18 to 20 hyperthyroidism patients and more than 15 patients who later progressed to ophthalmopathy. Once sampling was done, hyperthyroidism patients were given methimazole at a starting dose of 30 mg daily, whereas ophthalmopathy patients were given high-dose intravenous methylprednisolone. TCR Vbeta CDR3 sequencing of some 140 peripheral blood samples (over 40 ophthalmopathy, around 80 hyperthyroidism and approximately 17 progressor patients) is reported in the paper.

The CDR3 measures 17 amino acids from cysteine to phenylalanine. CDR3 DNA is the only sequence kept; it has 51 bases, read in frame from the first base. Taken from the germline V gene (reference sequence), the CDR1 and CDR2 loops are SEHNR and FQNEAQ. The V end gives up 10 bases and the J end 6 bases, leaving 24 bases in the junction not matched to a gene. Graves' hyperthyroidism was defined as stable when no progression to ophthalmopathy occurred over 18 months of follow-up. Hyperthyroidism patients were newly diagnosed, with disease duration under 2 months, and aged 18 to 65 years. Exclusion was applied to patients with uncontrolled infections, other autoimmune diseases, pregnancy or lactation. Diagnoses were established on the basis of clinical symptoms, serum thyroxine and TRAb, thyroid ultrasound, and orbital computed tomography. PBMCs were separated from over 9 ml of fresh peripheral blood using Ficoll-Paque density gradient centrifugation. Total RNA was extracted using Trizol reagent, and RNA quality was assessed on an Agilent 2100 Bioanalyzer.

The investigation overall reported the following: Most expanded thyroid clonotypes (frequency above 0.001) were also detected in blood, suggesting blood repertoires may reflect thyroid immune responses. During validation, the model predicted progression to ophthalmopathy a median of around 6 months ahead of onset, with more than 60% sensitivity and less than 85% specificity. No statistical method was used to set the sample size in advance, and investigators knew the group allocation. In cross-validation, a model built on a 13 V-J signature told ophthalmopathy apart from stable hyperthyroidism with 87.88% sensitivity and roughly 82% specificity, and in testing the same model reached 80%/75%.

This clonotype occurred a few times. Its recognized antigen is unknown. Qualities for individual bases were not recorded, and no much larger clone is one base off. Amplification of TCR beta CDR3 regions was carried out from RNA transcripts. For the first round of RT-PCR on the TCR CDR3, the HTBI primer set was used together with the Qiagen OneStep RT-PCR kit. The libraries were constructed in a second round of multiplex PCR and then size-selected and purified. Paired-end sequencing of the libraries was performed with 100 bp reads on an Illumina HiSeq2000. In the source study's methods: SOAPnuke was used to process the raw data, with reads discarded if the reads contained adapters or uncalled bases, had a mean Phred below 15, or lacked an exact constant-primer or identifier match. High-quality paired reads were merged using COPE v1.2.5, and each unique nucleotide sequence was defined as a clonotype. MiTCR v1.1 was used to align the clonotypes against IMGT TRBV, TRBD and TRBJ reference segments. The analysis was restricted to V-J combinations with a frequency above 0.0001, which together covered just over 98% of the repertoires. A TCS score was defined as the ratio between F50 (clonal expansion) and ExV (chaos), using BLOSUM62-based TCRdist between CDR3 peptides within each V-J. Welch's t-statistics and random forest reduced several hundred V-J features to 13, which were used in a naive Bayes classifier (R e1071). The public reads were run again by TCRdb, first through fastp at Q25 and then through MiXCR, and only productive beta chains were kept. A single entry per CDR3 protein holds the most common genes and DNA from its merged rows. The V and J calls and clone size are TCRdb's, not the authors'. The sample table holds hundreds of thousands of distinct CDR3 sequences, of which roughly 14% were seen once. Jointly, the top ten make up approximately 7.5% of the sample.

This receptor was identified in a woman aged 18 to 35 with Graves' hyperthyroidism. The chain joins TRBV7-9 to TRBJ2-7, and 7 bases in between align with TRBD1. The source material was blood. The nucleotide sequence reads TGTGCCACCGCACTCACCGGACGTGAGACAGGGAGAGTCGAGCAGTACTTC. Its coded protein is CATALTGRETGRVEQYF.